The 31 T cell receptor beta chains listed next were all sequenced from one sample in a study of shared T cell receptors in the human thymus. TCRdb keeps only in-frame clones here, not all; method: immunoSEQ multiplex PCR. The data contain 500,000 to 850,000 clones, around 87% of them seen just once; the ten biggest clones take up 0.009% to 0.0095%. These records were also assigned to another study, of human thymus T cells.

The specimen sequenced was thymocytes. The receptors here all came from a boy under two years old with a congenital heart defect.

V gene TRBV12-5 combines with J gene TRBJ2-7; D not resolved. Germline CDR1 reads LGHNT; CDR2 reads FRNRAP. The CDR3 is made up of 15 amino acids. Trimming took 0 bases from V and 6 from J, leaving 15 bases between them. CDR3 in amino acids: CASGLVEVVSSEQYF. CDR3 DNA sequence: TGTGCTAGTGGTTTGGTAGAGGTAGTTTCGAGCGAGCAGTACTTC.

V usage is TRBV30 and J usage is TRBJ1-2, with TRBD1 matching 7 bases. V lost 5 bases to trimming and J lost 8 bases; unmatched junction nucleotides: 8. This CDR3 region has 12 residues. The V gene's germline CDR1 is GTSNPN and CDR2 SVGIG (reference sequence). DNA for the CDR3: TGTGCCTGGTTCTCCGGGACAGAGGGCTACACCTTC. Residues: CAWFSGTEGYTF. Full variable domain (missing parts from reference TRBV30 and TRBJ1-2): SQTIHQWPATLVQPVGSPLSLECTVEGTSNPNLYWYRQAAGRGLQLLFYSVGIGQISSEVPQNLSASRPQDRQFILSSKKLLLSDSGFYLCAWFSGTEGYTFGSGTRLTVV.

J is TRBJ1-6 and V is TRBV7-2; weak D call: TRBD1 (5 bases). Germline V gene data show CDR1 as SGHTA and CDR2 as FQGNSA. CDR3 length equals 16 residues. V was pared by 8 bases and J by 1 base, with 15 bases between. Here the CDR3 DNA reads TGTGCCAGCGCGGGGGGGGGATGTTCCTATAATTCACCCCTCCACTTT. Protein: CASAGGGCSYNSPLHF.

V and J are TRBV28 and TRBJ2-1; 10 bases match TRBD1. V was clipped by 2 bases and J by 3 bases; unmatched bases: 16. Germline-derived CDR1 and CDR2 are MDHEN and SYDVKM. CDR3 length equals 20 residues. In DNA, the CDR3 is TGTGCCAGCAGTTTACCCCCTCTACGGGCCGGACAGGGGGACTACAATGAGCAGTTCTTC. This translates into CASSLPPLRAGQGDYNEQFF.

This clone has more than one count but fewer than ten. This chain joins TRBV10-3 and TRBJ1-3; the match to TRBD1 covers 10 bases. The J segment lost 0 bases and the V segment lost 7 bases, leaving 9 bases of the junction unmatched. CDR1 and CDR2 from the germline V gene are ENHRY and SYGVKD. This CDR3 has 17 amino acids. CDR3 nucleotides: TGTGCCATCATGATCCCGGGACAGGGGAGCTCTGGAAACACCATATATTTT. Its protein is CAIMIPGQGSSGNTIYF.

The chain combines TRBV14 with TRBJ1-1, with no clear D. The CDR3 runs to 15 residues. The germline V gene encodes CDR1 SGHDN and CDR2 FVKESK. V lost 0 bases and J 3 bases, leaving 11 bases between the germline ends. The CDR3 DNA follows: TGTGCCAGCAGCCAAGAAAAGACAAGGTACACTGAAGCTTTCTTT. Its translation is CASSQEKTRYTEAFF.

V usage is TRBV27 and J usage is TRBJ2-2, with 14 positions matching TRBD2. Looked up from germline, CDR1 is MNHEY and CDR2 is SMNVEV (reference sequence). V lost 5 bases, J lost 6 bases, and 5 bases stayed unmatched. The CDR3 is 16 amino acids. The CDR3 region is CASSLGLAGGSGELFF. The CDR3 region has the DNA TGTGCCAGCAGTCTAGGACTAGCGGGAGGATCCGGGGAGCTGTTTTTT.

This clone was seen only a few times. This chain uses TRBV7-9 with TRBJ1-6, with D perhaps matching TRBD1 (5 bases). CDR1 SEHNR and CDR2 FQNEAQ come from the germline V gene (reference sequence). The V gene lost 4 bases and the J gene lost 7 bases, with 14 bases spanning the gap. The CDR3 length is 15 residues. CDR3 nucleotide sequence: TGTGCCAGCAGCTCGGGGGGGGGAGGCAATTCACCCCTCCACTTT. This sequence encodes CASSSGGGGNSPLHF.

The chain employs TRBV7-6 and TRBJ2-7; D may be TRBD2 (6 bases). With 6 bases removed from V and 4 bases from J, the gap between germline ends came to 13 bases. CDR1 is SGHVS, CDR2 FNYEAQ, per germline. The CDR3 is 13 residues long. CDR3 DNA: TGTGCCAGCAGTGCGGGGCCGGGGTACGAGCAGTACTTC. Residues: CASSAGPGYEQYF.

The chain uses TRBV10-2 and TRBJ1-4; 9 bases map to TRBD1. Germline V lookup: CDR1 WSHSY, CDR2 SAAADI. Losses at the gene ends were 7 bases for V and 8 bases for J; bases not matched to a gene: 8. The CDR3 extends over 14 amino acids. This CDR3 is CASTPGQGYEKLFF. CDR3 bases: TGCGCCAGCACCCCGGGACAGGGATACGAAAAACTGTTTTTT.

V is TRBV18 and J is TRBJ2-1; 10 bases are a match to TRBD1. Per the germline V gene, CDR1 is KGHSH and CDR2 is LQKENI. V was pared by 4 bases and J by 6 bases, with 12 bases of the junction left unmatched. The CDR3 totals 17 residues. The chain's CDR3 is CASSQEGGDRGPNEQFF. The CDR3 DNA follows: TGTGCCAGCTCACAAGAAGGGGGGGACAGGGGTCCCAATGAGCAGTTCTTC.

The genes are TRBV14 and TRBJ2-7; D may be TRBD2 (7 bases). Trimming cost V 0 bases and J 3 bases, with 12 bases left between them. The CDR3 length is 15 residues. From germline, CDR1 is SGHDN and CDR2 FVKESK. The CDR3 protein is CASSQEGGAVYEQYF. The CDR3 DNA follows: TGTGCCAGCAGCCAAGAAGGGGGGGCGGTCTACGAGCAGTACTTC.

The chain has TRBV5-6 and TRBJ2-7, with TRBD1 identical over 7 bases. Looked up from germline, CDR1 is SGHDT and CDR2 is YYEEEE. The CDR3 loop spans 15 amino acids. The V and J ends lost 1 base and 5 bases, in that order; junction bases with no gene match: 9. CDR3 DNA sequence: TGTGCCAGCAGCTTGAAGTCGGGACAGTCCCACGAGCAGTACTTC. Amino acid sequence: CASSLKSGQSHEQYF.

The genes are TRBV30 and TRBJ1-2; D is uncertain. Germline lookup yields CDR1 GTSNPN and CDR2 SVGIG (reference sequence). The CDR3 runs 11 residues. The ends were cut back, 2 bases at V and 8 bases at J, with 9 bases in the middle. The CDR3 reads CAWSRREGYTF. The CDR3 DNA reads as TGTGCCTGGAGTCGGAGGGAAGGCTACACCTTC. Together with reference TRBV30 and TRBJ1-2, the CDR3 gives the full variable domain: SQTIHQWPATLVQPVGSPLSLECTVEGTSNPNLYWYRQAAGRGLQLLFYSVGIGQISSEVPQNLSASRPQDRQFILSSKKLLLSDSGFYLCAWSRREGYTFGSGTRLTVV.

This chain uses TRBV29-1 with TRBJ2-5; D is possibly TRBD2 (6 bases). Germline V gene lookup returns CDR1 SQVTM and CDR2 ANQGSEA. The V gene lost 1 base and the J gene lost 5 bases, with 8 bases spanning the gap. This CDR3 has 12 residues. The CDR3 loop is CSVEAGEETQYF. CDR3 nucleotide sequence: TGCAGCGTTGAAGCGGGAGAGGAGACCCAGTACTTC.

The rearrangement joins TRBV28 to TRBJ1-5, with 7 bases identical to TRBD1. Germline lookup yields CDR1 MDHEN and CDR2 SYDVKM. The CDR3 runs 19 residues. Trimming cost V 2 bases and J 3 bases; bases outside gene matches: 16. In DNA form, the CDR3 reads TGTGCCAGCAGTTTACCGGTGGACAGGAGACCCCTAATCAATCAGCCCCAGCATTTT. It encodes CASSLPVDRRPLINQPQHF.

The rearrangement links TRBV7-2 to TRBJ2-7; unclear D gene. The CDR3 totals 12 residues. V lost 5 bases and J 3 bases, leaving 8 bases between the germline ends. In germline, CDR1 is SGHTA, CDR2 FQGNSA. This chain's CDR3 is CASSLDFYEQYF. In DNA, the CDR3 is TGTGCCAGCAGCCTAGACTTCTACGAGCAGTACTTC.

This clone was found a few times. V usage is TRBV10-3 and J usage is TRBJ2-7; no firm D call. V lost 0 bases to trimming and J lost 3 bases, with 3 bases between them. The CDR3 runs 12 residues. The germline V gene encodes CDR1 ENHRY and CDR2 SYGVKD. Here the CDR3 DNA reads TGTGCCATCAGTGAGTCCAGCTACGAGCAGTACTTC. This gives the protein CAISESSYEQYF.

The chain combines TRBV29-1 with TRBJ1-4, with 9 bases matching TRBD1. Germline CDR1 and CDR2: SQVTM and ANQGSEA. The length of the CDR3 is 17 residues. The ends lost 0 bases at V and 0 bases at J; junction bases unmatched: 5. CDR3 in amino acids: CSVEEKGQGATNEKLFF. The DNA for the CDR3 is TGCAGCGTTGAAGAGAAGGGACAGGGAGCAACTAATGAAAAACTGTTTTTT. Full variable domain (rest looked up from reference TRBV29-1 and TRBJ1-4): SAVISQKPSRDICQRGTSLTIQCQVDSQVTMMFWYRQQPGQSLTLIATANQGSEATYESGFVIDKFPISRPNLTFSTLTVSNMSPEDSSIYLCSVEEKGQGATNEKLFFGSGTQLSVL.

The chain has TRBV2 and TRBJ2-5, with D possibly being TRBD1 (6 bases). Germline CDR1 and CDR2: SNHLY and FYNNEI. The CDR3 has 15 residues. V lost 6 bases and J 5 bases, leaving 19 bases between the germline ends. The CDR3 coding sequence is TGTGCCAGCAGCCGACAGGTTAGACAGCGGGAGACCCAGTACTTC. Its protein product is CASSRQVRQRETQYF.

V gene TRBV11-2 combines with J gene TRBJ1-1; D is unresolved. This CDR3 comprises 16 residues. V was clipped by 5 bases and J by 3 bases, with 19 bases between them. Germline lookup yields CDR1 SGHAT and CDR2 FQNNGV. The CDR3 DNA sequence: TGTGCCAGCAGCATAACTCCCCCGGGGTCGGACACTGAAGCTTTCTTT. It encodes CASSITPPGSDTEAFF.

The chain is built from TRBV13 and TRBJ2-1; TRBD2 agrees at 12 bases. The CDR3 consists of 16 residues. Germline-derived CDR1 and CDR2 are PRHDT and FYEKMQ (reference sequence). V shed 6 bases and J 8 bases; nucleotides not matched to a gene: 11. This CDR3 reads CASRDATSGSSHEQFF. The DNA of the CDR3 is TGTGCCAGCAGAGATGCGACTAGCGGGAGTTCCCATGAGCAGTTCTTC.

The chain links TRBV29-1 to TRBJ1-1; the D is unclear. The length of the CDR3 is 17 residues. Germline CDR1 reads SQVTM; CDR2 reads ANQGSEA. V was cut by 3 bases and J by 0 bases, with 20 bases left in between. The DNA of the CDR3 is TGCAGCGTTGAGGACGGGAGACATCCGGAAATGAACACTGAAGCTTTCTTT. Its protein product is CSVEDGRHPEMNTEAFF.

The chain has TRBV7-8 and TRBJ1-2, with D unclear. CDR3 length: 14 residues. Germline V lookup: CDR1 SGHVS, CDR2 FQNEAQ. The V end lost 3 bases, the J end lost 6 bases, and 14 bases lay between the germline ends. The CDR3: CASSLEGGRDGYTF. CDR3 DNA: TGTGCCAGCAGCTTGGAGGGAGGGAGAGATGGCTACACCTTC.

This chain joins TRBV27 and TRBJ2-1; D perhaps matches TRBD2 (7 bases). The germline V gene has CDR1 MNHEY and CDR2 SMNVEV (reference sequence). This CDR3 is built from 15 residues. The V end lost 8 bases, the J end lost 1 base, and 15 bases lay between the germline ends. The DNA of the CDR3 is TGTGCCAGCGGGGGGGCAGGGCCTTCCTACAATGAGCAGTTCTTC. Residues: CASGGAGPSYNEQFF.

The genes are TRBV5-4 and TRBJ2-7; 13 positions agree with TRBD2. The V segment lost 4 bases and the J segment 3 bases; nucleotides outside the gene matches: 7. The CDR3 sequence is 16 residues long. Germline-derived CDR1 and CDR2 are SGHNT and YYREEE (reference sequence). CDR3 coding DNA: TGTGCCAGCAGCCTGGGAACTAGCGGGAGGGTCTACGAGCAGTACTTC. Translating it yields CASSLGTSGRVYEQYF.

CDR3 coding DNA: TGTGCCAGCAGTTCCCCATCGGGGACAGACCTATACGAGCAGTACTTC. Protein product: CASSSPSGTDLYEQYF. The chain is built from TRBV7-9 and TRBJ2-7, with 7 bases fitting TRBD1. Trimming at V came to 6 bases and at J to 4 bases, leaving 15 bases not matched to a gene. Per germline, CDR1 SEHNR and CDR2 FQNEAQ (reference sequence). The CDR3 spans 16 residues.

This chain joins TRBV15 and TRBJ2-6, with D uncertain. CDR3 length equals 16 residues. V lost 0 bases, J lost 0 bases, and 6 bases lay in between. CDR1 and CDR2 from the germline V gene are LNHNV and YYDKDF (reference sequence). For the CDR3, the DNA is TGTGCCACCAGCAGAGAACTAACCTCTGGGGCCAACGTCCTGACTTTC. Translation gives CATSRELTSGANVLTF.

The chain has TRBV19 and TRBJ2-1; 8 bases are shared with TRBD2. The V and J ends lost 5 bases and 0 bases, in that order; junction bases with no gene match: 18. Looked up from germline, CDR1 is LNHDA and CDR2 is SQIVND (reference sequence). This CDR3 spans 20 amino acids. CDR3 residues: CASSFTRVLAGGGSYNEQFF. The CDR3 DNA follows: TGTGCCAGTAGTTTCACCAGGGTGTTGGCGGGAGGAGGCTCCTACAATGAGCAGTTCTTC.

The DNA for the CDR3 is TGTGCCATCAGTGACCCGGGGGTGGGGGGGCGAGCTTTCTTT. This encodes CAISDPGVGGRAFF. V is TRBV10-3 and J is TRBJ1-1, with D tentatively TRBD1 (6 bases). Trimming left V 3 bases short and J 10 bases short, with 18 bases between. Per the germline V gene, CDR1 is ENHRY and CDR2 is SYGVKD. CDR3 size: 14 residues.

The J gene is TRBJ2-7, the V gene TRBV25-1, with 8 bases identical to TRBD1. There are 15 residues in the CDR3. CDR1 and CDR2 (germline): MGHDK, SYGVNS. The V segment lost 2 bases and the J segment 6 bases; nucleotides outside the gene matches: 9. As DNA, the CDR3 is TGTGCCAGCAGTGAAATTGGACAGGGTTATTTCGAGCAGTACTTC. Amino acids: CASSEIGQGYFEQYF.